A selection of T cell receptor beta chains follows, all from one sample in a study of cytomegalovirus exposure and HLA in healthy donors. The repertoire was sequenced with immunoSEQ multiplex PCR; TCRdb's copy has only in-frame clones and lacks some. The table has over 150,000 clones, 80% seen once. Material: PBMCs. All receptors come from a man aged 30 to 45 in good health and CMV-seropositive. Both conserved end residues are part of each CDR3. Fields, in order: clone size, V gene, D gene, J gene, CDR3 protein, CDR3 DNA. The D gene is left open where the match is weak. Part of the rows lack a size; the others show once, few, many or a class for expanded clones.

few	TRBV15	TRBD1	TRBJ2-3	CATSREPGQGADTQYF	TGTGCCACCAGCAGAGAGCCGGGACAGGGGGCGGATACGCAGTATTTT
.	TRBV11-3	TRBD1	TRBJ2-7	CASSLPGQGYEQYF	TGTGCCAGCAGCTTACCGGGACAGGGGTACGAGCAGTACTTC
few	TRBV13	.	TRBJ1-1	CASSFSTGMNTEAFF	TGTGCCAGCAGCTTTTCGACAGGCATGAACACTGAAGCTTTCTTT
.	TRBV11-3	.	TRBJ2-7	CASSQMGAGEQYF	TGTGCCAGCAGCCAGATGGGAGCAGGCGAGCAGTACTTC
.	TRBV19	TRBD2	TRBJ2-7	CASKAGRTAYEQYF	TGTGCCAGTAAGGCCGGGAGGACCGCCTACGAGCAGTACTTC
.	TRBV7-9	.	TRBJ1-4	CASSLVGDSRNEKLFF	TGTGCCAGCAGCTTAGTTGGAGACAGCCGGAATGAAAAACTGTTTTTT
.	TRBV19	.	TRBJ1-1	CASSMGTGGWNTEAFF	TGTGCCAGTAGTATGGGTACAGGCGGCTGGAACACTGAAGCTTTCTTT
.	TRBV25-1	TRBD1	TRBJ2-2	CASSGVAGTGGTGELFF	TGTGCCAGCAGTGGCGTGGCCGGGACAGGGGGCACCGGGGAGCTGTTTTTT
.	TRBV27	.	TRBJ2-7	CATSSYYEQYF	TGTGCCACCTCCTCCTACTACGAGCAGTACTTC
.	TRBV2	TRBD1	TRBJ1-3	CATGGTGLFSGNTIYF	TGTGCCACTGGGGGGACAGGGCTATTCTCTGGAAACACCATATATTTT
.	TRBV10-3	TRBD2	TRBJ2-3	CAIRNSGGAPDTQYF	TGTGCCATCAGAAATAGCGGGGGGGCCCCAGATACGCAGTATTTT
.	TRBV15	.	TRBJ1-5	CATRAGLNQPQHF	TGTGCCACCAGGGCAGGACTAAATCAGCCCCAGCATTTT
.	TRBV5-1	.	TRBJ1-2	CASSLGLAEANYGYTF	TGCGCCAGCAGCTTGGGCTTAGCAGAAGCTAACTATGGCTACACCTTC
.	TRBV7-9	.	TRBJ2-1	CASSLVGGADYEQFF	TGTGCCAGCAGCTTAGTAGGGGGGGCTGACTATGAGCAGTTCTTC
.	TRBV13	TRBD1	TRBJ2-7	CASSEVGQGILSYEQYF	TGTGCCAGCTCTGAGGTGGGACAGGGGATTTTGTCCTACGAGCAGTACTTC
.	TRBV6-1	.	TRBJ2-5	CASSYKGRETQYF	TGTGCCAGCAGTTATAAGGGGAGGGAGACCCAGTACTTC
.	TRBV5-1	TRBD1	TRBJ2-1	CASSFRQGVNEQFF	TGCGCCAGCAGCTTTAGACAGGGAGTCAATGAGCAGTTCTTC
once	TRBV27	.	TRBJ2-7	CASTASTGEAPYEQYF	TGTGCCAGCACCGCGAGTACGGGAGAAGCCCCCTACGAGCAGTACTTC
.	TRBV2	.	TRBJ2-3	CASSEGRGTDTQYF	TGTGCCAGCAGTGAAGGAAGGGGTACAGATACGCAGTATTTT
.	TRBV19	.	TRBJ2-1	CASSIVPGALRGNEQFF	TGTGCCAGTAGTATAGTACCCGGGGCCCTCCGGGGGAATGAGCAGTTCTTC
.	TRBV4-3	.	TRBJ1-2	CASSPLENFYGYTF	TGCGCCAGCAGCCCCTTAGAAAATTTCTATGGCTACACCTTC
.	TRBV28	.	TRBJ2-2	CASSLLVAVAGELFF	TGTGCCAGCAGTTTACTGGTAGCGGTCGCCGGGGAGCTGTTTTTT
.	TRBV14	TRBD1	TRBJ2-5	CASSQTGGTETQYF	TGTGCCAGCAGCCAGACAGGGGGTACGGAGACCCAGTACTTC
.	TRBV5-1	TRBD2	TRBJ2-7	CASSLEASGGLEQYF	TGCGCCAGCAGCTTGGAGGCTAGCGGAGGTCTGGAGCAGTACTTC
.	TRBV27	TRBD1	TRBJ1-6	CASSSYFRTGALCHSPLHF	TGTGCCAGCAGTTCCTATTTTCGAACAGGGGCATTGTGTCATTCACCCCTCCACTTT
.	TRBV11-3	.	TRBJ1-2	CASSQRRGAAGYTF	TGTGCCAGCAGCCAGAGGCGTGGGGCGGCTGGCTACACCTTC
.	TRBV5-5	.	TRBJ2-2	CASSLSTGGTGELFF	TGTGCCAGCAGCTTGTCTACAGGTGGGACCGGGGAGCTGTTTTTT
.	TRBV7-2	TRBD1	TRBJ1-2	CASSIQGWADGYTF	TGTGCCAGCAGCATACAGGGGTGGGCGGATGGCTACACCTTC
.	TRBV19	TRBD2	TRBJ2-7	CASSGTSGSTSSYEQYF	TGTGCCAGTAGCGGGACTAGCGGGAGTACTAGCTCCTACGAGCAGTACTTC
.	TRBV4-3	.	TRBJ2-7	CASSQDEGAGYEQYF	TGCGCCAGCAGCCAAGATGAAGGGGCAGGCTACGAGCAGTACTTC
.	TRBV27	TRBD2	TRBJ2-1	CASGTSGNNEQFF	TGTGCCAGCGGGACTAGCGGGAACAATGAGCAGTTCTTC
.	TRBV10-3	.	TRBJ2-5	CAISDSGTPGGETQYF	TGTGCCATCAGTGACTCCGGGACCCCCGGGGGAGAGACCCAGTACTTC
.	TRBV2	TRBD2	TRBJ2-3	CASSELGLGTDTQYF	TGTGCCAGCAGTGAGTTGGGACTAGGCACAGATACGCAGTATTTT
.	TRBV5-1	.	TRBJ2-2	CASSAGLSTSTGELFF	TGCGCCAGCAGCGCCGGACTGTCGACTTCTACCGGGGAGCTGTTTTTT
.	TRBV10-2	.	TRBJ2-7	CASSPGTQYEQYF	TGCGCCAGCAGTCCCGGGACTCAATACGAGCAGTACTTC
once	TRBV7-2	.	TRBJ1-2	CASSLQPGLSYGYTF	TGTGCCAGCAGCCTCCAACCGGGACTCAGCTATGGCTACACCTTC
once	TRBV6-5	.	TRBJ2-7	CASRRGALYEQYF	TGTGCCAGCCGCCGCGGCGCGCTCTACGAGCAGTACTTC
.	TRBV25-1	TRBD1	TRBJ2-7	CASSEYIRRQGSSYEQYF	TGTGCCAGCAGTGAATATATTCGGAGACAGGGAAGCTCCTACGAGCAGTACTTC
few	TRBV9	.	TRBJ2-1	CASSVATKAYNEQFF	TGTGCCAGCAGCGTAGCAACTAAAGCTTACAATGAGCAGTTCTTC
few	TRBV6-1	TRBD2	TRBJ2-2	CASSEDPGSGAGELFF	TGTGCCAGCAGTGAAGACCCCGGGAGCGGGGCCGGGGAGCTGTTTTTT
.	TRBV28	.	TRBJ1-2	CASSTATVNYGYTF	TGTGCCAGCAGTACGGCGACAGTTAACTATGGCTACACCTTC
.	TRBV5-4	TRBD2	TRBJ2-2	CASSLATLAANTGELFF	TGTGCCAGCAGCTTGGCCACACTAGCGGCGAACACCGGGGAGCTGTTTTTT
.	TRBV6-6	TRBD1	TRBJ2-2	CASRTPGQTTGELFF	TGTGCCAGCAGGACTCCGGGACAGACCACCGGGGAGCTGTTTTTT
.	TRBV9	TRBD2	TRBJ2-3	CASSVGAGETDTQYF	TGTGCCAGCAGCGTAGGAGCGGGGGAGACAGATACGCAGTATTTT
.	TRBV5-8	TRBD1	TRBJ2-2	CASSKGQGETGELFF	TGTGCCAGCAGCAAGGGACAGGGAGAGACCGGGGAGCTGTTTTTT
few	TRBV10-3	TRBD2	TRBJ2-7	CAISDPPGGSGSYEQYF	TGTGCCATCAGTGATCCCCCCGGGGGGTCGGGATCCTACGAGCAGTACTTC
.	TRBV27	.	TRBJ1-2	CASSLSWGVDLGGYTF	TGTGCCAGCAGTTTATCATGGGGGGTTGATTTGGGAGGCTACACCTTC
.	TRBV4-3	TRBD1	TRBJ1-6	CASSQDLGQLRNSPLHF	TGCGCCAGCAGCCAAGATTTGGGACAGCTTCGGAATTCACCCCTCCACTTT
.	TRBV5-1	.	TRBJ1-1	CASSHTMNTEAFF	TGCGCCAGCAGCCATACTATGAACACTGAAGCTTTCTTT
.	TRBV4-3	.	TRBJ1-1	CASSQEVGGGTEAFF	TGCGCCAGCAGCCAAGAGGTAGGGGGTGGCACTGAAGCTTTCTTT
.	TRBV7-3	.	TRBJ1-1	CASSLTARNTEAFF	TGTGCCAGCAGCTTAACCGCCAGGAACACTGAAGCTTTCTTT
.	TRBV29-1	TRBD2	TRBJ2-1	CSVEGASGSDEQFF	TGCAGCGTTGAAGGGGCTAGCGGGAGTGATGAGCAGTTCTTC
.	TRBV29-1	.	TRBJ2-5	CSVCPFRETQYF	TGCAGCGTTTGTCCCTTCCGAGAGACCCAGTACTTC